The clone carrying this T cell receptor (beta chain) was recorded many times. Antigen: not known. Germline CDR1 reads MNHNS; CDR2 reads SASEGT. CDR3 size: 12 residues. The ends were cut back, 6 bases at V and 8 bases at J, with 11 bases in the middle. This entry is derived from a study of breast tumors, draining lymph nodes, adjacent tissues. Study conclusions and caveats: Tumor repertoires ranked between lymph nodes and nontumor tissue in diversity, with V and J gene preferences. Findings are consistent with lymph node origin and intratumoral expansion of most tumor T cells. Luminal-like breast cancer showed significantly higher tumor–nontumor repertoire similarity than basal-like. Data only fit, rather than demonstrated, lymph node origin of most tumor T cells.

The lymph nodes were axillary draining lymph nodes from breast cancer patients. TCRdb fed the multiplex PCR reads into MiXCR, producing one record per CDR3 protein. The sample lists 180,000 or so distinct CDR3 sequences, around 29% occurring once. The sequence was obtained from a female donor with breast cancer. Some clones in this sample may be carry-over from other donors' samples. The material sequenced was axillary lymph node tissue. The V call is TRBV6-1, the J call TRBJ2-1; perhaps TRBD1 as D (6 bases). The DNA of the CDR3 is TGTGCCAGCAGCCCCAGGGGATATGAGCAGTTCTTC. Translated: CASSPRGYEQFF.